Below, 28 T cell receptor beta chains from the same sample are listed, as sequenced in a study of blood T cell repertoires in COVID-19. TCRdb's table, derived via immunoSEQ multiplex PCR, lists solely in-frame clones and lacks some. Here the sample spans about 74,000 clones, roughly 91% being singletons. The sample taken for sequencing was peripheral blood. Receptors were obtained from an elderly woman with active or convalescent COVID-19.

In nucleotides, the CDR3 is TGTGCCAGCAGTCATCAGGAGGTACCCGGCTACACCTTC. Translated, it gives CASSHQEVPGYTF. V is TRBV12-3 or TRBV12-4 and J is TRBJ1-2; D is undetermined. The length of the CDR3 is 13 residues. Trimming stripped 5 bases from V and 8 bases from J, with 15 bases between.

V gene TRBV5-1 combines with J gene TRBJ2-2, with no clear D. The germline V gene encodes CDR1 SGHRS and CDR2 YFSETQ. V lost 0 bases and J lost 0, with 3 bases in between. The length of the CDR3 is 14 residues. The CDR3 DNA is TGCGCCAGCAGCTTGGCAGCGAACACCGGGGAGCTGTTTTTT. It is translated as CASSLAANTGELFF.

This clone appeared a single time. DNA for the CDR3: TGTGCCAGCAGGAATAGGACACTGGTTTCACCCCTCCACTTT. Its translation is CASRNRTLVSPLHF. The gene calls are TRBV7-9 and TRBJ1-6, with D possibly TRBD1 on 5 matching bases. V dropped 6 bases and J dropped 9 bases, with 15 bases sitting between them. This CDR3 is 14 amino acids long. CDR1 and CDR2 (germline): SEHNR, FQNEAQ (reference sequence).

V gene TRBV29-1 combines with J gene TRBJ1-1; no firm D call. Germline V CDR1 and CDR2: SQVTM, ANQGSEA. The CDR3 spans 14 residues. V was pared by 3 bases and J by 5 bases, with 16 bases between. This CDR3 is CSVDLPGSETEAFF. The CDR3 nucleotides are TGCAGCGTTGATCTTCCCGGGTCCGAAACTGAAGCTTTCTTT.

The rearrangement joins TRBV18 to TRBJ1-5; perhaps TRBD1 as D (6 bases). Germline V CDR1 and CDR2: KGHSH, LQKENI. CDR3 length: 16 residues. With 5 bases removed from V and 1 base from J, the gap between germline ends came to 15 bases. CDR3 protein: CASSSGGGGSNQPQHF. For the CDR3, the DNA is TGTGCCAGCTCATCTGGGGGCGGGGGGAGCAATCAGCCCCAGCATTTT.

The chain recombines TRBV19 with TRBJ1-4; TRBD1 matches at 7 bases. Germline values: CDR1 LNHDA, CDR2 SQIVND (reference sequence). CDR3 length: 15 amino acids. The ends lost 0 bases at V and 5 bases at J; junction bases unmatched: 3. CDR3 nucleotide sequence: TGTGCCAGTAGTATAGAGACAGGGTTGAATGAAAAACTGTTTTTT. This gives the protein CASSIETGLNEKLFF.

This chain joins TRBV3-1 (or the pseudogene TRBV3-2) and TRBJ2-7; TRBD1 aligns across 8 bases. This CDR3 comprises 16 residues. The V gene end was trimmed by 5 bases and the J gene end by 1 base; junction bases not matched to a gene: 10. Germline CDR1 is LGHDT and CDR2 is YNNKEL (reference sequence). CDR3 sequence reads: CASSYTPGQVSYEQYF. The CDR3, as DNA: TGTGCCAGCAGCTACACACCGGGACAGGTTTCCTACGAGCAGTACTTC.

This chain uses TRBV7-9 with TRBJ1-4, with D perhaps TRBD1 (5 bases). Trimming stripped 6 bases from V and 0 bases from J, with 14 bases between. The germline V gene has CDR1 SEHNR and CDR2 FQNEAQ (reference sequence). The CDR3 has 16 amino acids. Here the CDR3 reads CASSGGTWATNEKLFF. CDR3 DNA sequence: TGTGCCAGCAGTGGGGGGACTTGGGCAACTAATGAAAAACTGTTTTTT.

This chain connects TRBV6-5 to TRBJ1-3; D is possibly TRBD1 (5 bases). The V gene lost 9 bases and the J gene lost 1 base, with 10 bases spanning the gap. This CDR3 has 13 residues. Germline loops: CDR1 MNHEY, CDR2 SVGAGI. The CDR3 DNA sequence: TGTGCCAGTAGGAGGGGTTCTGGAAACACCATATATTTT. This encodes CASRRGSGNTIYF.

The V call is TRBV9, the J call TRBJ1-4; the match to TRBD1 covers 7 bases. The germline V gene encodes CDR1 SGDLS and CDR2 YYNGEE. This CDR3 contains 14 residues. The ends lost 4 bases at V and 6 bases at J; junction bases unmatched: 6. CDR3 nucleotides: TGTGCCAGCAGCCTTAGACAGGGAGATGAAAAACTGTTTTTT. Protein sequence: CASSLRQGDEKLFF.

The V gene is TRBV7-2, the J gene TRBJ1-1; no definite D call. Germline V gene sequence: CDR1 SGHTA, CDR2 FQGNSA. The V end was cut by 7 bases, the J end by 3 bases, with 15 bases between. The CDR3 has 14 residues. CDR3 loop: CASTFTESYTEAFF. DNA for the CDR3: TGTGCCAGCACCTTTACAGAGAGTTACACTGAAGCTTTCTTT.

This rearrangement joins TRBV7-2 to TRBJ1-5; a weak D match, TRBD1 (5 bases). The germline gives CDR1 SGHTA, CDR2 FQGNSA. The CDR3 is 18 amino acids. Deletions cut 1 base from V and 0 bases from J, with 16 bases between. CDR3 DNA: TGTGCCAGCAGCTTAGAACGCGACAGCAGTTATAGCAATCAGCCCCAGCATTTT. This codes for CASSLERDSSYSNQPQHF.

The V call is TRBV3-1 (or the pseudogene TRBV3-2), the J call TRBJ2-3; TRBD2 aligns across 7 bases. The CDR3 runs 17 residues. The trim removed 1 base at V and 0 bases at J, leaving 7 bases unmatched. The V gene's germline CDR1 is LGHDT and CDR2 YNNKEL (reference sequence). The CDR3 DNA reads TGTGCCAGCAGCCAAGCGGTGTCGGGGGGAAGCACAGATACGCAGTATTTT. Residues: CASSQAVSGGSTDTQYF.

The chain links TRBV4-3 to TRBJ2-3; D unresolved. This CDR3 contains 14 residues. Germline CDR1 reads LGHNA; CDR2 reads YSLEER. Trimming cost V 4 bases and J 8 bases, with 16 bases left between them. CDR3 DNA: TGCGCCAGCAGCCTCGTTACACCGTCAGGTACGCAGTATTTT. Its protein is CASSLVTPSGTQYF.

This clone has more than one count but fewer than ten. The chain carries TRBV6-5 and TRBJ2-2, with TRBD1 matching 7 bases. Germline V CDR1 and CDR2: MNHEY, SVGAGI. The CDR3 is 12 amino acids. Unmatched junction bases numbered 1, after V lost 6 bases and J lost 6 bases. DNA for the CDR3: TGTGCCAGCAGGGGACAGCCCGGGGAGCTGTTTTTT. Its protein is CASRGQPGELFF.

The rearrangement joins TRBV29-1 to TRBJ1-1; D is possibly TRBD1 (6 bases). Germline V gives CDR1 SQVTM, CDR2 ANQGSEA. Trimming removed 3 bases from V and 7 bases from J, with 12 bases in between. The length of the CDR3 is 12 residues. CDR3 nucleotides: TGCAGCGTTGACAGGGGCGATAATGAAGCTTTCTTT. This translates into CSVDRGDNEAFF.

V and J are TRBV12-3 or TRBV12-4 and TRBJ1-1; D not certain. Trimming shortened V by 8 bases and J by 6 bases, and 10 bases separated the two germline ends. The length of the CDR3 is 11 residues. The CDR3 here is CASLVAAEAFF. CDR3 DNA sequence: TGTGCCAGCTTGGTGGCGGCTGAAGCTTTCTTT.

The chain uses TRBV9 and TRBJ1-4, with a tentative D call TRBD1 (5 bases). The V end was cut by 2 bases, the J end by 7 bases, with 15 bases between. This CDR3 comprises 15 residues. CDR1 SGDLS and CDR2 YYNGEE come from the germline V gene. CDR3 in DNA: TGTGCCAGCAGCGTGTCTGACGGAAGGGGTGAAAAACTGTTTTTT. Its protein product is CASSVSDGRGEKLFF.

The rearrangement uses TRBV28 and TRBJ1-5; the D gene is possibly TRBD1 (5 bases). The CDR3 sequence is 11 residues long. V lost 3 bases to trimming and J lost 15 bases, with 12 bases between them. Germline CDR1 and CDR2: MDHEN and SYDVKM. CDR3 DNA: TGTGCCAGCAGTTTGACGGGGGAGGGGCATTTT. Residues: CASSLTGEGHF.

The count of this clone is one. The gene calls are TRBV10-1 and TRBJ1-4; D gene unclear. Germline CDR1 is WNHNN and CDR2 is SYGVQD (reference sequence). Trimming removed 2 bases from V and 1 base from J, with 8 bases in between. This CDR3 contains 15 residues. The CDR3 nucleotides read TGCGCCAGCAGTGAGATTGGGAGAACTAATGAAAAACTGTTTTTT. It codes for CASSEIGRTNEKLFF.

The rearrangement joins TRBV7-2 to TRBJ1-1; 10 bases fit TRBD1. The CDR3 is 17 amino acids. CDR1 and CDR2 (germline): SGHTA, FQGNSA. Unmatched junction bases numbered 9, after V lost 5 bases and J lost 0 bases. CDR3 sequence: CASSDRDRGLMNTEAFF. As DNA, the CDR3 is TGTGCCAGCAGCGACCGGGACAGGGGCCTTATGAACACTGAAGCTTTCTTT.

V gene TRBV4-3 combines with J gene TRBJ2-7; D unclear. The CDR3 contains 14 residues. V lost 0 bases, J lost 6 bases, and 12 bases lay in between. The germline V gene encodes CDR1 LGHNA and CDR2 YSLEER. The CDR3 coding sequence is TGCGCCAGCAGCCAAGATTCCGAGTCGATCGAGCAGTACTTC. It specifies CASSQDSESIEQYF.

The CDR3 region is CAWSGQINSPLHF. The CDR3 DNA is TGTGCCTGGAGTGGGCAGATTAATTCACCCCTCCACTTT. The chain has TRBV30 and TRBJ1-6; D not certain. The CDR3 is 13 amino acids. Between the trimmed V and J ends, which lost 1 base and 6 bases, there was a span of 7 bases. Germline V gives CDR1 GTSNPN, CDR2 SVGIG (reference sequence).

The chain employs TRBV6-4 and TRBJ2-3; D is perhaps TRBD2 (6 bases). Trimming took off 4 bases at V and 2 bases at J, with 13 bases between the two ends. The CDR3 contains 15 residues. The germline CDR1 and CDR2 sequences are MRHNA and SNTAGT. CDR3 region: CASSAAGGSTDTQYF. Written as DNA, the CDR3 is TGTGCCAGCAGTGCAGCCGGGGGTTCCACAGATACGCAGTATTTT.

This sequence joins TRBV10-3 and TRBJ2-1; 9 nucleotides line up with TRBD2. The V and J ends lost 8 bases and 10 bases, in that order; junction bases with no gene match: 18. The CDR3 sequence is 16 residues long. Germline values: CDR1 ENHRY, CDR2 SYGVKD. The CDR3 here is CAIRSSGNTQLLEQFF. The CDR3 nucleotides read TGTGCCATCCGCTCTAGCGGGAATACGCAATTACTAGAGCAGTTCTTC.

This chain joins TRBV5-1 and TRBJ2-1, with 10 nucleotides matching TRBD1. The CDR3 extends over 15 amino acids. V was clipped by 1 base and J by 8 bases; unmatched bases: 6. CDR1 and CDR2 from the germline V gene are SGHRS and YFSETQ. The CDR3 reads CASSLPGTGVDEQFF. The CDR3 nucleotides are TGCGCCAGCAGCTTGCCCGGGACAGGGGTTGATGAGCAGTTCTTC.

V usage is TRBV15 and J usage is TRBJ2-3, with D perhaps matching TRBD2 (5 bases). The CDR3 contains 16 residues. V was cut by 6 bases and J by 0 bases, with 16 bases left in between. CDR1 and CDR2 (germline): LNHNV, YYDKDF (reference sequence). The CDR3 DNA sequence: TGTGCCACCAGTGCCGGGAACAGCCCTAGCACAGATACGCAGTATTTT. Amino acids: CATSAGNSPSTDTQYF.

The V call is TRBV18, the J call TRBJ2-3; 9 bases align to TRBD2. V shed 3 bases, J shed 2 bases, and the junction held 6 bases outside the gene matches. The CDR3 totals 16 residues. Germline V gives CDR1 KGHSH, CDR2 LQKENI. CDR3 loop: CASSPGTSGFTDTQYF. CDR3 bases: TGTGCCAGCTCACCGGGCACTAGCGGGTTCACAGATACGCAGTATTTT.